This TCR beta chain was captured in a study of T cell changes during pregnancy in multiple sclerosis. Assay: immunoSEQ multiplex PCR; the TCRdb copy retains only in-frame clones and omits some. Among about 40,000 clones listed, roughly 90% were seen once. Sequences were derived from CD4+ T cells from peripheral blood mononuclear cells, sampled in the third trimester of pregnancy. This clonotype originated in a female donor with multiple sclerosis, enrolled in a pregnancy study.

The CDR3: CASSPGSSGNTIYF. CDR3 DNA: TGTGCCAGCTCACCTGGCTCGTCTGGAAACACCATATATTTT. The J gene is TRBJ1-3, the V gene TRBV18; D uncertain. Germline assignment: CDR1 KGHSH and CDR2 LQKENI. V was pared by 3 bases and J by 1 base, with 7 bases between. The CDR3 has 14 residues.